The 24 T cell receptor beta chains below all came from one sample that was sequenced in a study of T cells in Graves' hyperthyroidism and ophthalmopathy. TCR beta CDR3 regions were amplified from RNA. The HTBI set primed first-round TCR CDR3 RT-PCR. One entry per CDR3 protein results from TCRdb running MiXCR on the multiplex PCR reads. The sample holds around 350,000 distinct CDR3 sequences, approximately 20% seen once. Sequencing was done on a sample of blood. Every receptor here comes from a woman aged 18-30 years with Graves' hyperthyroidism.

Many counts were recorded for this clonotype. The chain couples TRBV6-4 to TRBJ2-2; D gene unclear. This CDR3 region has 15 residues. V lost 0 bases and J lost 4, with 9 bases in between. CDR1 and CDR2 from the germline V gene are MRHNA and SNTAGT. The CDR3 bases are TGTGCCAGCAGTGACTCGATTGGTCCCACCGGGGAGCTGTTTTTT. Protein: CASSDSIGPTGELFF.

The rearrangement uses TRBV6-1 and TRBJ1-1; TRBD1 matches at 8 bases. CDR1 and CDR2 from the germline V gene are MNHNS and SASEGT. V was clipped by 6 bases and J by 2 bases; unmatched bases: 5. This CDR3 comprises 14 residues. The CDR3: CASSKTGDNTEAFF. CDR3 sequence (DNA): TGTGCCAGCAGCAAGACAGGGGATAACACTGAAGCTTTCTTT.

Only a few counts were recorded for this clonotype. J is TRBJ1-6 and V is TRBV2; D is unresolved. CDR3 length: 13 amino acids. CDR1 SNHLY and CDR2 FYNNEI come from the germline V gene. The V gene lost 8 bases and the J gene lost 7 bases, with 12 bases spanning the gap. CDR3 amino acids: CASARARNSPLHF. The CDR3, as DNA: TGTGCCAGCGCAAGGGCACGAAATTCACCCCTCCACTTT.

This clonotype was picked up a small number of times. CDR3 residues: CASFERIAGEQYF. The CDR3 bases are TGTGCCAGCTTTGAAAGGATAGCGGGGGAGCAGTACTTC. This sequence joins TRBV5-8 and TRBJ2-7; 8 bases agree with TRBD2. From germline, CDR1 is SGHTS and CDR2 YDEGEE. The CDR3 has 13 amino acids. Trimming removed 7 bases from V and 7 bases from J; junction bases left unmatched: 10.

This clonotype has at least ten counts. Here the CDR3 DNA reads TGTGCCAGCAGCCAGAATAATTCACCCCTCCACTTT. It is translated as CASSQNNSPLHF. The chain uses TRBV3-1 and TRBJ1-6; D gene ambiguous. Trimming took off 3 bases at V and 5 bases at J, with 2 bases between the two ends. CDR3 length: 12 amino acids. Germline assignment: CDR1 LGHDT and CDR2 YNNKEL (reference sequence).

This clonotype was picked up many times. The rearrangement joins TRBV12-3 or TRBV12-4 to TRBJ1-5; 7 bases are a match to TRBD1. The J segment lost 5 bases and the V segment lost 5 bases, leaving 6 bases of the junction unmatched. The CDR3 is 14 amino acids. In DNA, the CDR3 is TGTGCCAGCAGTAACCAGGGACAGCATCAGCCCCAGCATTTT. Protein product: CASSNQGQHQPQHF.

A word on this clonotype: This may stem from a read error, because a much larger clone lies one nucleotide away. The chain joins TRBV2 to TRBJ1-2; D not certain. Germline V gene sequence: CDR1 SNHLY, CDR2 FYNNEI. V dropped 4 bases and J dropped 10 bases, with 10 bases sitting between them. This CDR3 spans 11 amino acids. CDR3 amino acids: CASSGGPIYTF. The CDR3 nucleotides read TGTGCCAGCAGTGGAGGTCCCATCTACACCTTC. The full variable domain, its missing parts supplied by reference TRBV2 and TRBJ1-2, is EPEVTQTPSHQVTQMGQEVILRCVPISNHLYFYWYRQILGQKVEFLVSFYNNEISEKSEIFDDQFSVERPDGSNFTLKIRSTKLEDSAMYFCASSGGPIYTFGSGTRLTVV.

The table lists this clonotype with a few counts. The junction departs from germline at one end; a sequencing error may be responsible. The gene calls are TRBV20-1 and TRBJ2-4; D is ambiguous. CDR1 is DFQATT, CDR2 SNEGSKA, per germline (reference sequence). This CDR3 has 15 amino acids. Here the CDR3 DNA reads TGCAGTGCGCCGAGCATTGTGGGGAAGAAAAACATTAAGTACTTC. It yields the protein CSAPSIVGKKNIKYF.

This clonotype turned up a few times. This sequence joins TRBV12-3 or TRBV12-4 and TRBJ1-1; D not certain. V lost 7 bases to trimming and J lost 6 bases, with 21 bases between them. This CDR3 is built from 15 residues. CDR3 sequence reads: CASKLEGWEEPEAFF. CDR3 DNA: TGTGCCAGCAAACTCGAGGGATGGGAGGAACCTGAAGCTTTCTTT.

The CDR3, as DNA: TGTGCCACCGACACCTTGGGGACAGGGAAAGCTAACTATGGCTACACCTTC. As protein: CATDTLGTGKANYGYTF. The chain joins TRBV11-1 to TRBJ1-2; TRBD1 agrees at 9 bases. The CDR3 is made up of 17 amino acids. Trimming removed 10 bases from V and 0 bases from J; junction bases left unmatched: 15. The germline V gene has CDR1 SGHAT and CDR2 FQDESV (reference sequence). Supplemented by reference TRBV11-1 and TRBJ1-2, the full variable domain reads EAEVAQSPRYKITEKSQAVAFWCDPISGHATLYWYRQILGQGPELLVQFQDESVVDDSQLPKDRFSAERLKGVDSTLKIQPAELGDSAMYLCATDTLGTGKANYGYTFGSGTRLTVV.

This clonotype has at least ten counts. The DNA of the CDR3 is TGTGCCTGGGAGAAGGGTTTCACTGAAGCTTTCTTT. Protein product: CAWEKGFTEAFF. The V call is TRBV30, the J call TRBJ1-1; no clear D. The germline V and J ends were trimmed by 5 bases and 4 bases, with 11 bases remaining between them. The CDR3 contains 12 residues. Germline V gene data show CDR1 as GTSNPN and CDR2 as SVGIG (reference sequence).

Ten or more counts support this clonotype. This CDR3 reads CSVRQGAGDTEAFF. CDR3 DNA: TGCAGCGTGCGACAGGGGGCAGGGGACACTGAAGCTTTCTTT. The V call is TRBV29-1, the J call TRBJ1-1; TRBD1 aligns across 10 bases. Per the germline V gene, CDR1 is SQVTM and CDR2 is ANQGSEA. V shed 6 bases, J shed 3 bases, and the junction held 7 bases outside the gene matches. CDR3 length: 14 amino acids.

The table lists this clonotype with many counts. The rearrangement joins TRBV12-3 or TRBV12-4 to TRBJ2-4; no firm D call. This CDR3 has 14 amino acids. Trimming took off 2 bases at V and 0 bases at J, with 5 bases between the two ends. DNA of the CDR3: TGTGCCAGCAGTTTATTTGTAGCCAAAAACATTCAGTACTTC. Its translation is CASSLFVAKNIQYF.

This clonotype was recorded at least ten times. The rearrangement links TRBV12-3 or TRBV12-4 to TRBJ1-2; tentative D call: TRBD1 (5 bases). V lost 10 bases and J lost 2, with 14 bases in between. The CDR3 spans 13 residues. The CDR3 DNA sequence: TGTGCCACCGGACGGGGGTCGAACTATGGCTACACCTTC. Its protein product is CATGRGSNYGYTF.

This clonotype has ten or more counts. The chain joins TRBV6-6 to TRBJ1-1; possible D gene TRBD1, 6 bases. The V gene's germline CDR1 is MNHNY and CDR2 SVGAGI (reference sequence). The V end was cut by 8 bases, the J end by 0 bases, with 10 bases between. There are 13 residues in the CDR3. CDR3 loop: CASHQGMNTEAFF. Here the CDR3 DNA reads TGTGCCAGCCACCAGGGGATGAACACTGAAGCTTTCTTT.

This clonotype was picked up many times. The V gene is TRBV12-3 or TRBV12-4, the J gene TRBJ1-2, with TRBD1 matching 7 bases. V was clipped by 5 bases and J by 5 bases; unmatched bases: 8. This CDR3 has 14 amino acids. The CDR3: CASSPMTGIYGYTF. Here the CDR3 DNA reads TGTGCCAGCAGTCCAATGACAGGGATTTATGGCTACACCTTC.

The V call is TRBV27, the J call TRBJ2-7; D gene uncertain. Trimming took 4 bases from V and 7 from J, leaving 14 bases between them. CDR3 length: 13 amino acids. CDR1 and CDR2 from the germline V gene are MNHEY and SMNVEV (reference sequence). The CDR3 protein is CASSWTAIGEQYF. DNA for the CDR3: TGTGCCAGCAGTTGGACGGCCATTGGGGAGCAGTACTTC.

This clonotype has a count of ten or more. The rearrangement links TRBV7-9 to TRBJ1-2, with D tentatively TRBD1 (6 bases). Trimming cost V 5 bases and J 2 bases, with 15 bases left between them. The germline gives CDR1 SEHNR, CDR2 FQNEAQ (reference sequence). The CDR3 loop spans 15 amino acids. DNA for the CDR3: TGTGCCAGCAGCGAGGGGGGGGCAGGGAACTATGGCTACACCTTC. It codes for CASSEGGAGNYGYTF.

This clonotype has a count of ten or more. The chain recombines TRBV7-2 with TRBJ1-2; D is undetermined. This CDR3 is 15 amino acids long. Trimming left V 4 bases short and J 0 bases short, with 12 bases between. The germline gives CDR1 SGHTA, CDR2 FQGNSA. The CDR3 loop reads CASSSEGPANYGYTF. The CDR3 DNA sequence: TGTGCCAGCAGCTCCGAAGGGCCAGCTAACTATGGCTACACCTTC.

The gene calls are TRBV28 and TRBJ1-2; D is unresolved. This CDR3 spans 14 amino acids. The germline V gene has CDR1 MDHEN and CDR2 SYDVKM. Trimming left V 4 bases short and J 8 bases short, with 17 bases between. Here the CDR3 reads CASSYRPRRWGYTF. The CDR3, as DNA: TGTGCCAGCAGTTACCGGCCTAGGCGGTGGGGCTACACCTTC.

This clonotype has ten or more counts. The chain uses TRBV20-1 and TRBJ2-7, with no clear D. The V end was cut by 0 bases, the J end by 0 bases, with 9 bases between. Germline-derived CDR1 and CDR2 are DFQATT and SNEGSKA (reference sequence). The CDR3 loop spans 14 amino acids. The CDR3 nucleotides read TGCAGTGCTAGAGATATAAGGGTCTCCTACGAGCAGTACTTC. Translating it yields CSARDIRVSYEQYF.

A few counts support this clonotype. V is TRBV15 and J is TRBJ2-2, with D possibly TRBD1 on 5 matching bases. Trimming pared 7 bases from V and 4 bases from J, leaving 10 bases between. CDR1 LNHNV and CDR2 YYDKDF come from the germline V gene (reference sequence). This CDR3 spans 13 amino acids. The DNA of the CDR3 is TGTGCCACCAAAAGGGGCGGCACCGGGGAGCTGTTTTTT. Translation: CATKRGGTGELFF.

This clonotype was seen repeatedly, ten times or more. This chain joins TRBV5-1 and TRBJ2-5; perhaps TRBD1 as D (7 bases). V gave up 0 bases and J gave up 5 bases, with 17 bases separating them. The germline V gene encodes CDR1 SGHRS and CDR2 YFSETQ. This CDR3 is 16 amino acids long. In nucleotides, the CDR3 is TGCGCCAGCAGCTTGGGCGGAGGGGGCGCGAGGGAGACCCAGTACTTC. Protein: CASSLGGGGARETQYF.

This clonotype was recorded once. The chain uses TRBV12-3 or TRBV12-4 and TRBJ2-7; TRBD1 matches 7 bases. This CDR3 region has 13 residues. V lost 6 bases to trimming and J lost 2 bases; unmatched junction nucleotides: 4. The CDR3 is CASRQTGPYEQYF. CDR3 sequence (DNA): TGTGCCAGCAGACAGACAGGGCCCTACGAGCAGTACTTC.